A selection of T cell receptor beta chains follows, all from one sample in a study of post-analysis software for immune sequencing data. MiXCR, applied by TCRdb to the PCR reads, yields one record per CDR3 protein. The sample shows around 440,000 distinct CDR3 sequences, around 40% of them seen only once. The sample consisted of blood. Source of these receptors: a girl aged 5 to 17 with multiple sclerosis. CDR3s include the opening cysteine and the closing phenylalanine or tryptophan. Each record gives: J gene, V gene, CDR3 protein.

TRBJ1-2 | TRBV27 | CASRHTRQVDGYTF
TRBJ2-3 | TRBV5-1 | CASSLKRGVELAGTDTQYF
TRBJ1-2 | TRBV7-9 | CASSAPGGGQGNYGYTF
NA | TRBV27 | CASSSDPNDYEQYF
TRBJ1-1 | TRBV20-1 | CSARSKTEAFF
NA | TRBV27 | CASSEWGEKSDEQYF
TRBJ2-5 | TRBV20-1 | CSAINSGTQYKDQYF
TRBJ2-3 | TRBV20-1 | CSARAGTTSTDTQYF
TRBJ1-2 | TRBV7-9 | CASSLRGDYGYTF
TRBJ2-7 | TRBV6-5 | CASSLSWNYEQYF
TRBJ2-7 | TRBV13 | CASNARQGIYEQYF
TRBJ2-1 | TRBV27 | CASSSSPGGSYNEQFF
TRBJ1-2 | TRBV20-1 | CSADRGLPYGYTF
TRBJ2-5 | TRBV10-3 | CAISDTSGREETQYF
NA | TRBV4-3 | CASSQGLAAIHEQYF
TRBJ1-4 | TRBV3-1 | CASSRGQGKPTNEKLFF
TRBJ1-5 | TRBV4-1 | CASSQDYRRNQPQHF
TRBJ2-7 | TRBV20-1 | CSARRGTSYEQYF
TRBJ2-4 | TRBV9 | CASSVEGTTREEQYF
TRBJ2-6 | TRBV5-1 | CASSLGGAGANVLTF
TRBJ2-1 | TRBV7-2 | CASSPSFYNEQFF
TRBJ1-2 | TRBV20-1 | CSADMGAPGYTF
TRBJ2-6 | TRBV20-1 | CSAGKRDSYSGANVLTF
TRBJ2-1 | TRBV4-2 | CASSQEGPGSYNEQFF
NA | TRBV6-5 | CASSYFEGNPQETQYF
TRBJ2-1 | TRBV7-9 | CASSLGGFNEQFF
TRBJ2-3 | TRBV20-1 | CSARMTSGSPDTQYF
TRBJ2-7 | TRBV7-9 | CASSPKFSGSMYEQYF
TRBJ2-1 | TRBV5-1 | CASSFPVQGAGDNEQFF
TRBJ1-5 | TRBV20-1 | CSALTGNPSNQPQHF
TRBJ2-1 | TRBV12-3/TRBV12-4 | CASSSAINRAEQFF
TRBJ1-1 | TRBV7-9 | CASSFGEGRTEAFF
TRBJ2-3 | TRBV5-1 | CASQRTGDRETDTQYF
TRBJ1-1 | TRBV5-1 | CASSPDGDTEAFF
TRBJ2-5 | TRBV6-5 | CASSSPVGGLYQETQYF
TRBJ2-1 | TRBV12-3/TRBV12-4 | CASRETPSPGSYSEQFF
TRBJ2-3 | TRBV20-1 | CSARFSSGTDTQYF
TRBJ2-5 | TRBV28 | CASSPMTGLGETQYF
TRBJ2-6 | TRBV12-3/TRBV12-4 | CASKNGGSGTNVSGANVLTF
TRBJ1-2 | TRBV20-1 | CSARDGTGGGYGYTF
TRBJ2-1 | TRBV7-2 | CASSLVGREGSEQFF
TRBJ2-5 | TRBV6-5 | CASSYSRAPQETQYF
TRBJ2-3 | TRBV12-3/TRBV12-4 | CAIKGGGSTDTQYF
TRBJ1-1 | TRBV12-3/TRBV12-4 | CASIPGTGRNQAFF
TRBJ2-1 | TRBV2 | CASSESRGYNEQFF
TRBJ2-1 | TRBV27 | CASSPAGGEQFF
TRBJ2-5 | TRBV7-6 | CASSPRGGTRGGETQYF
TRBJ2-5 | TRBV7-9 | CASSWGTGSEETQYF
TRBJ1-2 | TRBV9 | CASSPSPHGYTF
TRBJ1-1 | TRBV5-6 | CASSWPLRGETEAFF
TRBJ1-1 | TRBV15 | CATSRLGGENTEAFF
TRBJ2-7 | TRBV15 | CATSSDNGAPDEQYF
TRBJ2-1 | TRBV7-7 | CASSLRHSGSDEQFF
TRBJ2-1 | TRBV7-8 | CASSLARVSPSEQFF
TRBJ2-1 | TRBV7-2 | CASSLGGGASEQFF
TRBJ1-4 | TRBV7-9 | CASQRRRGEKLFF
TRBJ2-5 | TRBV20-1 | CSAQTYDDETQYF
TRBJ2-1 | TRBV5-1 | CASSTVRSYNEQFF